This T cell receptor (beta chain) was found in a study of shared clonotypes between healthy human individuals. This CDR3 spans 15 amino acids. The V end was cut by 0 bases, the J end by 5 bases, with 12 bases between. The germline V gene has CDR1 SGHRS and CDR2 YFSETQ. This clone has just a few counts. Its antigen is still unknown. Study results and limitations: Naive subsets usually exceeded memory subsets in estimated richness. Only a few donors were included, so the genetic and exposure-history diversity represented was limited. Non-shared clonotypes displayed generation probabilities falling below those of clonotypes present in all four donors.

Profiled with immunoSEQ multiplex PCR; TCRdb holds only in-frame clones, not every one. The sample has some 2,000,000 clones; under 97% are singletons. Sequencing input: naive CD4+ T cells sorted from blood. Subset here: CD45RA+ positively selected. The rearrangement links TRBV5-1 to TRBJ1-5; D gene uncertain. The clonotype originates from a man aged 18 to 29 in good health. The CDR3 loop reads CASSLGGNAYQPQHF. DNA of the CDR3: TGCGCCAGCAGCTTGGGCGGGAACGCATATCAGCCCCAGCATTTT. The full variable domain, its missing parts supplied by reference TRBV5-1 and TRBJ1-5, is KAGVTQTPRYLIKTRGQQVTLSCSPISGHRSVSWYQQTPGQGLQFLFEYFSETQRNKGNFPGRFSGRQFSNSRSEMNVSTLELGDSALYLCASSLGGNAYQPQHFGDGTRLSIL.